This is a list of T cell receptor beta chains from one sample in a study of T-cell memory formation after mild COVID-19. TCRdb used MiXCR to reprocess the 5' RACE reads, holding one entry per CDR3 protein. The sample yields 150,000 to 200,000 distinct CDR3 sequences, under 20% seen once. The material sequenced was PBMCs or a T cell subset sorted from them (not recorded which). Source of these receptors: an adult woman who had mild COVID-19 (a few samples of this study predate the infection). Cell type and time point are not known. CDR3s include the opening cysteine and the closing phenylalanine or tryptophan. Each record gives: clone size, V gene, D gene, J gene, CDR3 protein, CDR3 DNA. A D gene is named only where the DNA matches it firmly. Expanded clones get a size class; other rows say once, few or many, or leave the size out.

few,TRBV3-1,.,TRBJ1-1,CASSQDQGKTEAFF,TGTGCCAGCAGCCAAGACCAGGGCAAGACTGAAGCTTTCTTT
.,TRBV2,.,TRBJ2-3,CASSDIPDTQYF,TGTGCCAGCAGTGATATCCCAGATACGCAGTATTTT
few,TRBV20-1,.,TRBJ2-7,CSARGGAESYEQYF,TGCAGTGCTAGAGGGGGCGCCGAATCCTACGAGCAGTACTTC
few,TRBV20-1,.,TRBJ1-1,CSAPGDMNTEAFF,TGCAGTGCTCCGGGGGACATGAACACTGAAGCTTTCTTT
.,TRBV7-8,.,TRBJ2-1,CASSRRQADSAYNEQFF,TGTGCCAGCAGCCGGAGACAGGCAGATTCAGCCTACAATGAGCAGTTCTTC
few,TRBV6-6,TRBD1,TRBJ2-2,CASNRDRERRELFF,TGTGCCAGCAATCGGGACAGGGAAAGAAGGGAGCTGTTTTTT
.,TRBV6-6,.,TRBJ1-4,CASSYYNREKLFF,TGTGCCAGCAGTTATTATAACAGGGAAAAACTGTTTTTT
few,TRBV5-8,.,TRBJ2-1,CASSLVTGTYNEQFF,TGTGCCAGCAGCTTGGTTACAGGAACCTACAATGAGCAGTTCTTC
.,TRBV6-2/TRBV6-3,.,TRBJ2-5,CASSYFGRGHQETQYF,TGTGCCAGCAGTTACTTCGGGAGGGGGCACCAAGAGACCCAGTACTTC
few,TRBV20-1,TRBD2,TRBJ2-7,CSAERGRGYEQYF,TGCAGTGCTGAGCGGGGGAGGGGTTACGAGCAGTACTTC
.,TRBV24-1,TRBD1,TRBJ1-5,CATNTGDSGQINQPQHF,TGTGCCACCAACACCGGGGATTCGGGACAGATAAATCAGCCCCAGCATTTT
.,TRBV5-1,.,TRBJ1-4,CASSSLSTNEKLFF,TGCGCCAGCAGCAGTTTATCAACTAATGAAAAACTGTTTTTT
few,TRBV3-1,.,TRBJ1-3,CASSHNVPGNTIYF,TGTGCCAGCAGCCATAACGTTCCTGGAAACACCATATATTTT
.,TRBV5-4,TRBD2,TRBJ2-3,CASSSKREGPDTQYF,TGTGCCAGCAGCTCGAAGCGGGAGGGCCCCGATACGCAGTATTTT
.,TRBV20-1,.,TRBJ2-5,CSAREGAWYQETQYF,TGCAGTGCTAGAGAGGGGGCTTGGTACCAAGAGACCCAGTACTTC
.,TRBV9,.,TRBJ1-1,CASSRGLVTEAFF,TGTGCCAGCAGCAGAGGACTTGTCACTGAAGCTTTCTTT
.,TRBV10-3,TRBD2,TRBJ2-7,CAIAGTSGSSEQYF,TGTGCCATCGCCGGGACTAGCGGGAGTAGCGAGCAGTACTTC
.,TRBV6-5,.,TRBJ2-5,CASSYSIGGRETQYF,TGTGCCAGCAGTTACTCGATAGGGGGGCGAGAGACCCAGTACTTC
few,TRBV12-3/TRBV12-4,.,TRBJ1-6,CASQEGPFISPLHF,TGTGCCAGCCAAGAAGGGCCCTTTATCTCACCCCTCCACTTT
many,TRBV11-2,.,TRBJ1-1,CASSTETGTPGKAFF,TGTGCCAGCAGCACAGAAACCGGGACTCCTGGGAAAGCTTTCTTT
.,TRBV12-3/TRBV12-4,.,TRBJ1-2,CASSLALGGPRNGYTF,TGTGCCAGCAGTTTGGCCTTGGGGGGACCTCGGAATGGCTACACCTTC
few,TRBV29-1,.,TRBJ2-7,CSVEVGDPYEQYF,TGCAGCGTTGAAGTGGGGGATCCCTACGAGCAGTACTTC
few,TRBV6-2/TRBV6-3,TRBD2,TRBJ2-1,CASSYGRTSGSFYNEQFF,TGTGCCAGCAGTTATGGTAGGACTAGCGGGAGTTTCTACAATGAGCAGTTCTTC
few,TRBV2,TRBD1,TRBJ2-3,CASSLDRGNTQYF,TGTGCCAGCAGTCTCGACAGGGGAAATACGCAGTATTTT
few,TRBV7-9,.,TRBJ2-5,CASSLAWVETQYF,TGTGCCAGCAGCTTAGCGTGGGTGGAGACCCAGTACTTC
.,TRBV14,.,TRBJ1-2,CASRRQGTAGYTF,TGTGCCAGCAGACGTCAGGGTACGGCTGGCTACACCTTC
.,TRBV5-1,.,TRBJ1-2,CASSVSSANYGYTF,TGCGCCAGCAGCGTCAGCTCAGCTAACTATGGCTACACCTTC
.,TRBV5-1,.,TRBJ1-5,CASSPGTHNQPQHF,TGCGCCAGCAGCCCCGGGACGCACAATCAGCCCCAGCATTTT
few,TRBV20-1,.,TRBJ1-1,CSAREPGGYTEAFF,TGCAGTGCTAGAGAACCCGGTGGTTACACTGAAGCTTTCTTT
few,TRBV6-1,.,TRBJ2-2,CASSERKGRVNTGELFF,TGTGCCAGCAGTGAAAGGAAGGGTAGGGTGAACACCGGGGAGCTGTTTTTT
.,TRBV9,.,TRBJ2-3,CASSVEFDTQYF,TGTGCCAGCAGCGTTGAGTTTGATACGCAGTATTTT
many,TRBV25-1,.,TRBJ2-3,CASSDPIADYRGVDTQYF,TGTGCCAGCAGTGACCCTATCGCGGACTACCGGGGTGTTGATACGCAGTATTTT
few,TRBV12-3/TRBV12-4,TRBD1,TRBJ2-3,CASSLITGGTDTQYF,TGTGCCAGCAGTTTAATTACAGGGGGCACAGATACGCAGTATTTT
few,TRBV4-3,TRBD1,TRBJ2-7,CASSQEGQAVGEQYF,TGCGCCAGCAGCCAAGAAGGACAGGCGGTGGGCGAGCAGTACTTC
.,TRBV20-1,TRBD2,TRBJ2-3,CSARGGGNTDTQYF,TGCAGTGCTAGAGGGGGAGGGAACACAGATACGCAGTATTTT
.,TRBV27,.,TRBJ2-1,CASSTRGFPYNEQFF,TGTGCCAGCAGTACCCGGGGGTTTCCCTACAATGAGCAGTTCTTC
few,TRBV6-5,.,TRBJ2-2,CASSQRRDTGELFF,TGTGCCAGCAGTCAGCGTCGGGACACCGGGGAGCTGTTTTTT
few,TRBV3-1,TRBD1,TRBJ1-6,CASSAGGSYNSPLHF,TGTGCCAGCAGCGCAGGGGGTTCCTATAATTCACCCCTCCACTTT
.,TRBV6-2/TRBV6-3,.,TRBJ1-1,CASSPILWGRTEAFF,TGTGCCAGCAGTCCTATATTGTGGGGGCGAACTGAAGCTTTCTTT
.,TRBV7-2,.,TRBJ2-2,CASSPLGRTGELFF,TGTGCCAGCAGCCCTCTAGGACGCACCGGGGAGCTGTTTTTT
.,TRBV20-1,.,TRBJ1-2,CSSRGGDRRNYGYTF,TGCAGTTCCAGAGGTGGAGACAGGAGGAACTATGGCTACACCTTC
.,TRBV20-1,.,TRBJ2-7,CSAHRGQAYEQYF,TGCAGTGCTCACCGGGGCCAAGCCTACGAGCAGTACTTC
few,TRBV20-1,TRBD2,TRBJ2-1,CSARDLAGTYNEQFF,TGCAGTGCTAGAGACCTAGCGGGAACCTACAATGAGCAGTTCTTC
.,TRBV7-2,TRBD1,TRBJ2-1,CASSQRGLSVRAQFF,TGTGCCAGCAGCCAAAGGGGGCTTTCAGTCAGGGCGCAGTTCTTC
.,TRBV7-6,.,TRBJ2-2,CASSGNRAAGELFF,TGTGCCAGCAGCGGTAACAGGGCGGCCGGGGAGCTGTTTTTT
few,TRBV7-3,TRBD2,TRBJ2-1,CASSLIAGESSYNEQFF,TGTGCCAGCAGCTTAATCGCGGGAGAAAGCTCCTACAATGAGCAGTTCTTC
few,TRBV6-5,TRBD2,TRBJ2-1,CASRAGGPLNEQFF,TGTGCCAGCAGGGCGGGGGGGCCTTTGAATGAGCAGTTCTTC
.,TRBV29-1,TRBD1,TRBJ2-1,CSVGRQGEQFF,TGCAGCGTTGGCCGACAGGGTGAGCAGTTCTTC
few,TRBV7-8,TRBD2,TRBJ2-3,CASSRRGLGDTQYF,TGTGCCAGCAGCCGACGCGGACTAGGAGATACGCAGTATTTT
.,TRBV27,TRBD1,TRBJ2-7,CASNSPGTGSYEQYF,TGTGCCAGCAATTCCCCCGGGACAGGGTCCTACGAGCAGTACTTC